The source of this T cell receptor (beta chain) is a study of cytomegalovirus exposure and HLA in healthy donors. Study-level results: Later analysis showed most CMV-associated TCR beta chains appearing HLA-restricted.

Comment on this clone: The antigen is unknown.

60 Vbeta and 13 Jbeta primers were used in PCR. The method was immunoSEQ multiplex PCR; TCRdb's version includes in-frame clones alone and lacks a portion of them. This sample contains about 200,000 clones. Source material: PBMCs. The receptor was isolated from a boy between 10 and 17 years old in good health and CMV-seronegative.

CDR3 amino acids: CASGAGGGNQPQHF. The CDR3 DNA reads TGTGCCAGTGGGGCCGGTGGAGGCAATCAGCCCCAGCATTTT. The rearrangement uses TRBV2 and TRBJ1-5; D is possibly TRBD1 (5 bases). The CDR3 loop spans 14 amino acids. Looked up from germline, CDR1 is SNHLY and CDR2 is FYNNEI. V lost 9 bases, J lost 2 bases, and 14 bases lay in between.